The present T cell receptor (beta chain) was sequenced within a study of T-cell memory formation after mild COVID-19. General study findings and limits: Day 15 to 85 contractors were CD4/CD8 balanced; later expanders leaned CD4+. Researchers report contracting CD4+ clones mostly in CM and EM, with CD8+ clones in EMRA. Researchers could not confirm that second-wave clones peaking on day 37 targeted SARS-CoV-2.

Germline lookup yields CDR1 SQVTM and CDR2 ANQGSEA. With 4 bases clipped from V and 7 bases from J, the junction kept 7 bases outside the gene matches. This CDR3 comprises 15 residues. A few counts support this clonotype. As yet, its antigen is unknown. TCRdb analysed the 5' RACE reads with MiXCR anew, one entry per CDR3 protein. The repertoire holds 35,000 to 50,000 distinct CDR3 sequences, with less than 8% as singletons. The sequence was obtained from an adult who had mild COVID-19 (a few samples of this study predate the infection). Cell type and time point are not known. This chain joins TRBV29-1 and TRBJ2-3; 14 bases align to TRBD2. Sequenced input: PBMCs or a T cell subset sorted from them (not recorded which). Here the CDR3 DNA reads TGCAGCGTTGGGGGGACTAGCGGGAGTAGAAATACGCAGTATTTT. Its protein product is CSVGGTSGSRNTQYF.